This T cell receptor (beta chain) originates from a study of blood T cell repertoires in COVID-19. Seattle's cohort entered during active infection and was followed longitudinally. Sequencing used immunoSEQ multiplex PCR; TCRdb keeps in-frame clones, though not all of them. The table shows about 480,000 clones, with about 89% occurring only once. Trimming took off 8 bases at V and 4 bases at J, with 17 bases between the two ends. Germline lookup yields CDR1 SEHNR and CDR2 FQNEAQ (reference sequence). The CDR3 is made up of 14 amino acids. The chain uses TRBV7-9 and TRBJ1-1; D gene ambiguous. The sample taken for sequencing was peripheral blood. This clonotype was sampled from a woman aged 45 to 65 with COVID-19, enrolled during active disease. This chain's CDR3 is CASEEGGPSTEAFF. DNA of the CDR3: TGTGCCAGCGAGGAGGGAGGCCCCAGCACTGAAGCTTTCTTT.